The clone carrying this T cell receptor (beta chain) has at least ten counts. The sample originates from a study of blood T cell repertoires in COVID-19. Study overall: There were acute and convalescent COVID-19 samples, and they came from the United States, Italy and Spain.

This CDR3 contains 17 residues. V shed 4 bases and J 1 base; nucleotides not matched to a gene: 13. Per the germline V gene, CDR1 is SGHAT and CDR2 is FQNNGV. Per the study methods: By means of reference gene primer amplification, nucleated cell counts were estimated. The repertoire was sequenced with immunoSEQ multiplex PCR; TCRdb's copy has only in-frame clones and lacks some. That table is the source of V, J and clone size, and D and trimming were worked out from the DNA. Among almost 45,000 clones, more than 65% were seen once, and the ten largest hold around 60%. The V and J genes are TRBV11-2 and TRBJ2-7; 7 nucleotides match TRBD2. The sequenced sample was peripheral blood. The receptor was derived from an elderly man with acute or convalescent COVID-19. The CDR3 nucleotides are TGTGCCAGCAGCTCCCCCGTGGGGGGGGAGTTGTCCTACGAGCAGTACTTC. Residues: CASSSPVGGELSYEQYF.